This is a list of T cell receptor beta chains from one sample in a study of T cell responses to AZD1222 COVID-19 vaccine. Repertoires were generated with immunoSEQ multiplex PCR, while TCRdb's copy carries only in-frame clones and drops some. This sample has approximately 92,000 clones, with around 90% found just once. This sample comprised peripheral blood, obtained on day 0 of AZD1222 vaccination. These receptors originate from an adult in good health. The CDR3 runs from the conserved cysteine through the conserved F or W. A D gene is named only where the DNA matches it firmly. A row's size may be missing; if present it is once, few, many or a size class.

TRBD1 | once | TRBJ2-7 | TRBV27 | TGTGCCAGCGGACAGGGACCCTCCTACGAGCAGTACTTC | CASGQGPSYEQYF
TRBD1 | few | TRBJ1-5 | TRBV2 | TGTGCCAGCATCAGGGACAGGGATGATAATCAGCCCCAGCATTTT | CASIRDRDDNQPQHF
TRBD1 | NA | TRBJ2-1 | TRBV11-2 | TGTGCCAGCAGGTATGGGACAGGGAAAAACAATGAGCAGTTCTTC | CASRYGTGKNNEQFF
TRBD1 | NA | TRBJ1-3 | TRBV3-1/TRBV3-2 | TGTGCCAGCAGCCAAGAGCCTCCCGGGACAGGGAAGGGAAACACCATATATTTT | CASSQEPPGTGKGNTIYF
NA | once | TRBJ1-5 | TRBV6-4 | TGTGCCAGCAGTGCCGACACGTATCAGCCCCAGCATTTT | CASSADTYQPQHF
TRBD2 | NA | TRBJ2-7 | TRBV5-1 | TGCGCCAGCAGCTTGGAAGCGGGAGTACTCTACGAGCAGTACTTC | CASSLEAGVLYEQYF
NA | NA | TRBJ2-5 | TRBV11-3 | TGTGCCAGCAGCTTAAGTGGGCTAGCGACGGAGACCCAGTACTTC | CASSLSGLATETQYF
NA | NA | TRBJ2-5 | TRBV28 | TGTGCCAGCACCCTCCGGGAGACCCAGTACTTC | CASTLRETQYF
TRBD1 | NA | TRBJ1-3 | TRBV27 | TGTGCCAGCAGTTCGGACAGGGGGTCCTCTGGAAACACCATATATTTT | CASSSDRGSSGNTIYF
NA | NA | TRBJ2-5 | TRBV13 | TGTGCCAGCAGCTTACAGGGGGAGACCCAGTACTTC | CASSLQGETQYF
TRBD1 | NA | TRBJ1-4 | TRBV2 | TGTGCCAGCAGTGTACAGGGGCTAAATGAAAAACTGTTTTTT | CASSVQGLNEKLFF
TRBD1 | NA | TRBJ2-2 | TRBV6-4 | TGTGCCAGCAGCTCCGAGACAGGGCTTGGGGAGCTGTTTTTT | CASSSETGLGELFF
TRBD1 | NA | TRBJ1-1 | TRBV6-1 | TGTGCCAGCAGTGAAAGTGGACAGGGTGGTATCACTGAAGCTTTCTTT | CASSESGQGGITEAFF
TRBD2 | NA | TRBJ2-1 | TRBV5-1 | TGCGCCAGCAGCAGGGGACTAGGATTCTTTAATGAGCAGTTCTTC | CASSRGLGFFNEQFF
TRBD1 | NA | TRBJ2-7 | TRBV5-6 | TGTGCCAGCAGCTTTGGACAGGGCTCCTACGAGCAGTACTTC | CASSFGQGSYEQYF
NA | NA | TRBJ2-3 | TRBV5-1 | TGCGCCAGCAGCTTGGTCCAGAGGAGAGATACGCAGTATTTT | CASSLVQRRDTQYF
TRBD1 | NA | TRBJ2-7 | TRBV27 | TGTGCCAGCAGTTTATCGAGGACAGGGGTCAGTGAGCAGTACTTC | CASSLSRTGVSEQYF
NA | NA | TRBJ1-1 | TRBV28 | TGTGCCAGCAGTTTAAGTCGGGGTGAAGCTTTCTTT | CASSLSRGEAFF
NA | once | TRBJ1-1 | TRBV21-1 | TGTGCCAGCAGCCCGACAGGGAGCAAAGGGAACACTGAAGCTTTCTTT | CASSPTGSKGNTEAFF
NA | NA | TRBJ1-1 | TRBV18 | TGTGCCAGCTCACCACCGAAGGGAGGGGTGAACACTGAAGCTTTCTTT | CASSPPKGGVNTEAFF
NA | NA | TRBJ2-5 | TRBV5-1 | TGCGCCAGCAACCTGGACGCGTCGGGGGCCCAGTACTTC | CASNLDASGAQYF
NA | once | TRBJ1-5 | TRBV12-3/TRBV12-4 | TGTGCCAGCAGTACCAGCACTCAGCCCCAGCATTTT | CASSTSTQPQHF
NA | NA | TRBJ1-4 | TRBV29-1 | TGCAGCGTTGCGGGACGGCTTAATGAAAAACTGTTTTTT | CSVAGRLNEKLFF
TRBD1 | NA | TRBJ1-5 | TRBV19 | TGTGCCAGTAGTATGACAGGGGTGAATCAGCCCCAGCATTTT | CASSMTGVNQPQHF
NA | NA | TRBJ1-4 | TRBV28 | TGTGCCAGCAGTTTAGGGGGGTCTAATGAAAAACTGTTTTTT | CASSLGGSNEKLFF
NA | NA | TRBJ1-1 | TRBV2 | TGTGCCAGCAGTGAAGCGCTTCAGGGGATGAACACTGAAGCTTTCTTT | CASSEALQGMNTEAFF
NA | NA | TRBJ2-7 | TRBV6-5 | TGTGCCAGCAGTTCCGGAGGGGTAGGCTACGAGCAGTACTTC | CASSSGGVGYEQYF
NA | once | TRBJ1-2 | TRBV30 | TGTGCCTGGAAATCGGCGGATAACTATGGCTACACCTTC | CAWKSADNYGYTF
NA | NA | TRBJ1-1 | TRBV7-2 | TGTGCCAGCAGCTCACAGGGCGAAGCTTTCTTT | CASSSQGEAFF
NA | NA | TRBJ1-3 | TRBV11-2 | TGTGCCAGCAGCTTTGGAGGGGAAAACACCATATATTTT | CASSFGGENTIYF
NA | NA | TRBJ2-7 | TRBV6-8 | TGTGCCAGCAGTTACCTGACCCCTCAGCCGTACTACGAGCAGTACTTC | CASSYLTPQPYYEQYF
NA | NA | TRBJ2-7 | TRBV7-8 | TGTGCCAGCAGCCCCCAGCGAGGAGGCTACGAGCAGTACTTC | CASSPQRGGYEQYF
NA | NA | TRBJ1-5 | TRBV7-9 | TGTGCCAGCAGCCCCCCCGGGAGTTCGGGTCAGCCCCAGCATTTT | CASSPPGSSGQPQHF
NA | NA | TRBJ1-1 | TRBV10-1 | TGCGCCAGCAGTGTTGACCCGAACACTGAAGCTTTCTTT | CASSVDPNTEAFF
NA | NA | TRBJ2-5 | TRBV5-6 | TGTGCCAGCAGCTTGGTAGGCAGAAAAGAGACCCAGTACTTC | CASSLVGRKETQYF
TRBD2 | NA | TRBJ2-1 | TRBV29-1 | TGCAGCGCTCCGACTAGCGGGGTTACCTACAATGAGCAGTTCTTC | CSAPTSGVTYNEQFF
NA | NA | TRBJ2-2 | TRBV25-1 | TGTGCCAGCTACAGGGAGGGGGCAACCGGGGAGCTGTTTTTT | CASYREGATGELFF
NA | NA | TRBJ1-6 | TRBV19 | TGTGCCAGTAGTATAGACGCGGCGAATTCACCCCTCCACTTT | CASSIDAANSPLHF
TRBD1 | NA | TRBJ1-6 | TRBV5-6 | TGTGCCAGCAGCCGCCTGGACAGGGGGGCACCCCTCCACTTT | CASSRLDRGAPLHF
TRBD2 | NA | TRBJ2-7 | TRBV10-3 | TGTGCCATGGGGACTAGCGGAATTTACGAGCAGTACTTC | CAMGTSGIYEQYF
NA | NA | TRBJ1-2 | TRBV5-1 | TGCGCCAGCAGCTCCCAGGGTTCGGATGGCTACACCTTC | CASSSQGSDGYTF
NA | NA | TRBJ1-1 | TRBV21-1 | TGTGCCAGCAGCAAAGGAAAGCGGTATGACGGCTTGAACACTGAAGCTTTCTTT | CASSKGKRYDGLNTEAFF
NA | NA | TRBJ1-1 | TRBV19 | TGTGCCAGTAGTATTGGTGCCTTATCTGAAGCTTTCTTT | CASSIGALSEAFF
NA | NA | TRBJ2-3 | TRBV3-1/TRBV3-2 | TGTGCCAGCAGCCAAGATTTACCGGATACGCAGTATTTT | CASSQDLPDTQYF
TRBD1 | NA | TRBJ1-2 | TRBV5-1 | TGCGCCAGCAGCCCCCGGACAGGGGATTCTGATGGCTACACCTTC | CASSPRTGDSDGYTF
TRBD2 | NA | TRBJ2-7 | TRBV5-1 | TGCGCCAGCAGCTTCGAGCGGGACCCCTCCTACGAGCAGTACTTC | CASSFERDPSYEQYF
NA | once | TRBJ1-5 | TRBV3-1/TRBV3-2 | TGTGCCAGCAGCCAAGATCCGGGATCGAATCAGCCCCAGCATTTT | CASSQDPGSNQPQHF
NA | NA | TRBJ2-7 | TRBV11-1 | TGTGCCAGCAGCGCCCCGCTGCGGTCTCTCTACTTC | CASSAPLRSLYF
NA | NA | TRBJ2-5 | TRBV21-1 | TGTGCCAGCAGCTCCTCCGACACCACGCAAGAGACCCAGTACTTC | CASSSSDTTQETQYF
NA | NA | TRBJ1-2 | TRBV6-2/TRBV6-3 | TGTGCCAGCAGTCAATCCAGAGGGGACTATGGCTACACCTTC | CASSQSRGDYGYTF